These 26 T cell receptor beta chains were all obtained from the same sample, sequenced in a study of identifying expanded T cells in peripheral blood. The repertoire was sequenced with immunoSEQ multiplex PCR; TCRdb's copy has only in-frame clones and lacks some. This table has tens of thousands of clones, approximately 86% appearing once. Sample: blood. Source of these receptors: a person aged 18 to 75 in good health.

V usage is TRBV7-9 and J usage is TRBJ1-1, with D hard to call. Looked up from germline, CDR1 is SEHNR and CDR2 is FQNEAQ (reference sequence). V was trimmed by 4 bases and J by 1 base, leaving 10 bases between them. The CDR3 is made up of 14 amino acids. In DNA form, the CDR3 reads TGTGCCAGCAGCTCTACGACGGCGAACACTGAAGCTTTCTTT. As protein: CASSSTTANTEAFF.

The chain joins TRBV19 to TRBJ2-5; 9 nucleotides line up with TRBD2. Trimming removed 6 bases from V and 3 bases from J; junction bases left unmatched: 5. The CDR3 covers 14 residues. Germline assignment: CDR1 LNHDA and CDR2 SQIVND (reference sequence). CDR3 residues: CASSAAGGEETQYF. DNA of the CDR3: TGTGCCAGTAGCGCCGCGGGGGGGGAAGAGACCCAGTACTTC.

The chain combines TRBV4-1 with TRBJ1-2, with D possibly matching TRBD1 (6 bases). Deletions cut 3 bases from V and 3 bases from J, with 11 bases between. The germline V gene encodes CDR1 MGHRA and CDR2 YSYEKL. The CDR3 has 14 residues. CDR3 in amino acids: CASSHTGNDYGYTF. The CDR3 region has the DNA TGCGCCAGCAGCCACACAGGGAACGACTATGGCTACACCTTC.

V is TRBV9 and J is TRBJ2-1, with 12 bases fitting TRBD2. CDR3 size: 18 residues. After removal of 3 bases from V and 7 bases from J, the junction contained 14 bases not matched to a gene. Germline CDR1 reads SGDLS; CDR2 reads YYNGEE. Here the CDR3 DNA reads TGTGCCAGCAGCGACGGGGAAACTAGCGGGGGGCCGGGTAATGAGCAGTTCTTC. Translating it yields CASSDGETSGGPGNEQFF.

CDR3: CASSHKYEQYF. CDR3 sequence (DNA): TGTGCCAGCAGTCACAAGTACGAGCAGTACTTC. This sequence joins TRBV6-5 and TRBJ2-7; D gene ambiguous. The CDR3 has 11 amino acids. The germline V gene encodes CDR1 MNHEY and CDR2 SVGAGI. V lost 5 bases and J lost 4, with 6 bases in between.

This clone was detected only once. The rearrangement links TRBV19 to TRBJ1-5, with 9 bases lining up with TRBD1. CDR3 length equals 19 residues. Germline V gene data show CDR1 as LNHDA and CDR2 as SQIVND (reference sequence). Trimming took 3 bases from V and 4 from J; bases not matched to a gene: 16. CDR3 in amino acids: CASSITPGQGIIVNQPQHF. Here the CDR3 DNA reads TGTGCCAGTAGTATTACCCCGGGACAGGGTATTATTGTAAATCAGCCCCAGCATTTT. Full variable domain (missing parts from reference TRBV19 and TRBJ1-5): DGGITQSPKYLFRKEGQNVTLSCEQNLNHDAMYWYRQDPGQGLRLIYYSQIVNDFQKGDIAEGYSVSREKKESFPLTVTSAQKNPTAFYLCASSITPGQGIIVNQPQHFGDGTRLSIL.

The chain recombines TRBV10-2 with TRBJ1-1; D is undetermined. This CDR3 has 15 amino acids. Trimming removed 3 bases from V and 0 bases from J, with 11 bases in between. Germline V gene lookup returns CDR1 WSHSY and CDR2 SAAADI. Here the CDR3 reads CASSDREQMNTEAFF. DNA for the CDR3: TGCGCCAGCAGTGATAGGGAGCAGATGAACACTGAAGCTTTCTTT.

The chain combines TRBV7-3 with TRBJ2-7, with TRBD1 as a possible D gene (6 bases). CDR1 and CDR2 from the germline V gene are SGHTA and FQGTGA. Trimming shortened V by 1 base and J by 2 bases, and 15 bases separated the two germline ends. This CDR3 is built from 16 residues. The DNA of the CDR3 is TGTGCCAGCAGCTTAAGGGCTGGGGGCCTTACCTACGAGCAGTACTTC. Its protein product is CASSLRAGGLTYEQYF.

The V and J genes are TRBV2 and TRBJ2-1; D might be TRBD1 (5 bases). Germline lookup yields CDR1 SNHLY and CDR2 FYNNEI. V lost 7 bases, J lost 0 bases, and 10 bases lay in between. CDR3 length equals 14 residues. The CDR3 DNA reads TGTGCCAGCAAAGGTGACAGCTCCTACAATGAGCAGTTCTTC. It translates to CASKGDSSYNEQFF.

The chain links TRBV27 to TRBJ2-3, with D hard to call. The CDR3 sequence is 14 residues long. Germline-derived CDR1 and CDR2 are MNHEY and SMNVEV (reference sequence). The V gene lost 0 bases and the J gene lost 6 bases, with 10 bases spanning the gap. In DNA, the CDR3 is TGTGCCAGCAGTTTATCGGGGTGGGCGGATACGCAGTATTTT. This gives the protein CASSLSGWADTQYF.

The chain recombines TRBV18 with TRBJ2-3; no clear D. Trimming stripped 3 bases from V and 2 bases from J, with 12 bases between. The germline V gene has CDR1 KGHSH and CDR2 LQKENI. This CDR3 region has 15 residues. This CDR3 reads CASSPSAANTDTQYF. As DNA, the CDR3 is TGTGCCAGCTCACCGTCCGCGGCTAACACAGATACGCAGTATTTT. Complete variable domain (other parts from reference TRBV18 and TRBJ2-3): NAGVMQNPRHLVRRRGQEARLRCSPMKGHSHVYWYRQLPEEGLKFMVYLQKENIIDESGMPKERFSAEFPKEGPSILRIQQVVRGDSAAYFCASSPSAANTDTQYFGPGTRLTVL.

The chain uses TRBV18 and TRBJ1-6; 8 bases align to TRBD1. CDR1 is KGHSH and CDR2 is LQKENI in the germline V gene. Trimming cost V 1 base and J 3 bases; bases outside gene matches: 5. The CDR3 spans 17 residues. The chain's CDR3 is CASSPRQGALYNSPLHF. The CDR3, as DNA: TGTGCCAGCTCACCACGTCAGGGGGCTCTCTATAATTCACCCCTCCACTTT.

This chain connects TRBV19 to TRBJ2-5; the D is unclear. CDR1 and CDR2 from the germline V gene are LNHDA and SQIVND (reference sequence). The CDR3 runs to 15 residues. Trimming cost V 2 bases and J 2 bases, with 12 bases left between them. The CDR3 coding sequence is TGTGCCAGTAGTATATACGGTTCCGGGCAAGAGACCCAGTACTTC. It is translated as CASSIYGSGQETQYF.

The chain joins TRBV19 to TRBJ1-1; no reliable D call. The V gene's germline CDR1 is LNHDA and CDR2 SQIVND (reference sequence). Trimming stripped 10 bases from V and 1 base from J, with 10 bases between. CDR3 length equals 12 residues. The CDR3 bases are TGTGCCACGCCTTGCCAGAACACTGAAGCTTTCTTT. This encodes CATPCQNTEAFF.

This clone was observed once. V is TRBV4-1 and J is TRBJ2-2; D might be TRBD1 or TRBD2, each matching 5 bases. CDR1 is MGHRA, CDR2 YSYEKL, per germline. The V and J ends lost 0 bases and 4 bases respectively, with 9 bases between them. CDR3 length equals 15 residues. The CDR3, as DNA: TGCGCCAGCAGCCAAGAGGGACGGGTCACCGGGGAGCTGTTTTTT. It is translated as CASSQEGRVTGELFF.

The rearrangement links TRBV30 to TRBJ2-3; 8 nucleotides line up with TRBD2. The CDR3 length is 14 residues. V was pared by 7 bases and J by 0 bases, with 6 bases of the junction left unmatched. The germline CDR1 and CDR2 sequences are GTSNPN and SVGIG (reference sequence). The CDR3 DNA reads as TGTGCCTCCGGGGCTAGCGGGAGCACAGATACGCAGTATTTT. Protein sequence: CASGASGSTDTQYF. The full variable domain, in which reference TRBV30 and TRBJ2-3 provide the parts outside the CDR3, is SQTIHQWPATLVQPVGSPLSLECTVEGTSNPNLYWYRQAAGRGLQLLFYSVGIGQISSEVPQNLSASRPQDRQFILSSKKLLLSDSGFYLCASGASGSTDTQYFGPGTRLTVL.

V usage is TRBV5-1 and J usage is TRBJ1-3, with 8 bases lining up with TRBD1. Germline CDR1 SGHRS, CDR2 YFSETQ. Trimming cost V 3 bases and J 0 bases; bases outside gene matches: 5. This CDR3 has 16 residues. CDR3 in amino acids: CASSYRQGSSGNTIYF. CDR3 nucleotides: TGCGCCAGCAGCTACCGACAGGGGAGCTCTGGAAACACCATATATTTT. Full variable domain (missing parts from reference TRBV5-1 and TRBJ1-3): KAGVTQTPRYLIKTRGQQVTLSCSPISGHRSVSWYQQTPGQGLQFLFEYFSETQRNKGNFPGRFSGRQFSNSRSEMNVSTLELGDSALYLCASSYRQGSSGNTIYFGEGSWLTVV.

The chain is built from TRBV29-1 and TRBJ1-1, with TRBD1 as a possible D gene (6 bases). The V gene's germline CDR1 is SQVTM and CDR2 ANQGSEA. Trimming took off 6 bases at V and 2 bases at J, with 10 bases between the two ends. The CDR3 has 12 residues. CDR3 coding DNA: TGCAGCGTCATGGACAGCAACACTGAAGCTTTCTTT. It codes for CSVMDSNTEAFF.

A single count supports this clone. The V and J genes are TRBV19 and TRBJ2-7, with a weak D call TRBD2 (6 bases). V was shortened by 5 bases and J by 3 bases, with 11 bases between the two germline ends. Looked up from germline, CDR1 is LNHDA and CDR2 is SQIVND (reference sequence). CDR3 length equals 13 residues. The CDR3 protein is CASSPGTFYEQYF. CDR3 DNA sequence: TGTGCCAGTAGTCCCGGGACTTTCTACGAGCAGTACTTC.

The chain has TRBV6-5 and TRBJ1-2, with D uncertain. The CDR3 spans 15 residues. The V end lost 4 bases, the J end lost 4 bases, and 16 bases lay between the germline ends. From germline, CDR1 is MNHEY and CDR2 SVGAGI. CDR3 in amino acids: CASSLGRIGIYGYTF. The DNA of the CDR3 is TGTGCCAGCAGTTTGGGAAGGATAGGAATCTATGGCTACACCTTC.

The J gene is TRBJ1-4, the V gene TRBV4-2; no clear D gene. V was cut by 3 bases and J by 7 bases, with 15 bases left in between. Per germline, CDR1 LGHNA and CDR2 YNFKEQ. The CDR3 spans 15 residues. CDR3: CASSHRPHFGEKLFF. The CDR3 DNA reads TGTGCCAGCAGCCATCGGCCCCATTTCGGTGAAAAACTGTTTTTT.

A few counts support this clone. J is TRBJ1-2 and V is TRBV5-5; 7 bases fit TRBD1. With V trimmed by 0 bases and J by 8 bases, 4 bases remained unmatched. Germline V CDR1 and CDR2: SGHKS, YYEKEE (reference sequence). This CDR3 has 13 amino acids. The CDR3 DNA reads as TGTGCCAGCAGCTTGGAACAGGGGAGCGGCTACACCTTC. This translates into CASSLEQGSGYTF.

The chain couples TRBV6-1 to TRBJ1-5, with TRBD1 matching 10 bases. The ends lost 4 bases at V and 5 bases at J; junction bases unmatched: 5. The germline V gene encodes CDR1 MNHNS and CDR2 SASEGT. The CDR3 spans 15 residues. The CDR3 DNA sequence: TGTGCCAGCAGTGTCGCGACAGGGGGCTATCAGCCCCAGCATTTT. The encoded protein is CASSVATGGYQPQHF.

The CDR3 region has the DNA TGTGCCAGCGCGTTGACAGGGTATGGCTACACCTTC. Translated, it gives CASALTGYGYTF. This rearrangement joins TRBV19 to TRBJ1-2; TRBD1 agrees at 7 bases. From germline, CDR1 is LNHDA and CDR2 SQIVND (reference sequence). With V trimmed by 9 bases and J by 5 bases, 6 bases remained unmatched. CDR3 size: 12 residues. The variable domain in full, completed from reference TRBV19 and TRBJ1-2, reads DGGITQSPKYLFRKEGQNVTLSCEQNLNHDAMYWYRQDPGQGLRLIYYSQIVNDFQKGDIAEGYSVSREKKESFPLTVTSAQKNPTAFYLCASALTGYGYTFGSGTRLTVV.

CDR3 region: CASSGTGGNSPLHF. DNA of the CDR3: TGTGCCAGCAGCGGAACAGGGGGTAATTCACCCCTCCACTTT. This chain links TRBV7-9 with TRBJ1-6; TRBD1 aligns across 8 bases. CDR3 length: 14 amino acids. V was clipped by 5 bases and J by 6 bases; unmatched bases: 3. The germline V gene has CDR1 SEHNR and CDR2 FQNEAQ (reference sequence).

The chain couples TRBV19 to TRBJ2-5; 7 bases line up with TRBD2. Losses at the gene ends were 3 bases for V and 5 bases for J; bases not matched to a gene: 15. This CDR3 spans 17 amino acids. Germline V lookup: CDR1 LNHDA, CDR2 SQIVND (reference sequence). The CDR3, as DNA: TGTGCCAGTAGTATCCGCCCCTCACGCGGGAGTAGGGAGACCCAGTACTTC. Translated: CASSIRPSRGSRETQYF. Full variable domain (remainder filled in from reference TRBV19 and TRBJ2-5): DGGITQSPKYLFRKEGQNVTLSCEQNLNHDAMYWYRQDPGQGLRLIYYSQIVNDFQKGDIAEGYSVSREKKESFPLTVTSAQKNPTAFYLCASSIRPSRGSRETQYFGPGTRLLVL.